A selection of T cell receptor beta chains follows, all from one sample in a study of blood T cell repertoires in COVID-19. Assay used: immunoSEQ multiplex PCR; TCRdb lists only in-frame clones, some missing. In the table there are more than 250,000 clones, over 80% of which are singletons. Specimen: peripheral blood. These receptors were collected from a woman aged 50 to 60 with COVID-19, enrolled during active disease. Each CDR3 is given with its conserved first and last residue. Fields, in order: CDR3 protein, CDR3 DNA, D gene, clone size, V gene, J gene. A D gene is named only where the DNA matches it firmly. Clone size is shown for a subset of rows, as once, few, many or a class of expanded clone.

CASSQNRGIFSPLHF	TGTGCCAGCAGCCAAAACAGGGGAATCTTTTCACCCCTCCACTTT	TRBD1	-	TRBV13	TRBJ1-6
CASSPPLAGDRNEQFF	TGTGCCAGCAGCCCACCTCTGGCAGGGGATCGGAATGAGCAGTTCTTC	-	-	TRBV4-2	TRBJ2-1
CASSHTAGDVNTEAFF	TGTGCCAGCAGTCACACGGCAGGGGACGTGAACACTGAAGCTTTCTTT	-	-	TRBV6-6	TRBJ1-1
CATRQSMNTEAFF	TGTGCCACCCGACAGAGCATGAACACTGAAGCTTTCTTT	-	-	TRBV24-1	TRBJ1-1
CASSRDRGRLETQYF	TGTGCCAGCAGTCGGGACAGGGGGCGTCTAGAGACCCAGTACTTC	TRBD1	-	TRBV6-5	TRBJ2-5
CASSEVPGGSYNEQFF	TGTGCCAGCAGTGAAGTCCCGGGGGGCTCCTACAATGAGCAGTTCTTC	TRBD2	once	TRBV6-1	TRBJ2-1
CASSLSGQGSVEQYF	TGTGCCAGCAGCTTATCGGGACAGGGTTCGGTCGAGCAGTACTTC	TRBD1	-	TRBV7-2	TRBJ2-7
CASSSWGRRGSTEAFF	TGTGCCAGCAGCTCGTGGGGGCGCCGAGGAAGCACTGAAGCTTTCTTT	-	once	TRBV5-6	TRBJ1-1
CASSPRADSPLHF	TGTGCCAGCAGCCCCCGAGCCGATTCACCCCTCCACTTT	-	once	TRBV7-3	TRBJ1-6
CATSRIEQGGHEQYF	TGTGCCACCAGCAGGATAGAACAGGGGGGCCACGAGCAGTACTTC	TRBD1	-	TRBV15	TRBJ2-7
CASRGLAGKVGGTGELFF	TGTGCCAGCAGGGGACTAGCGGGAAAGGTTGGAGGCACCGGGGAGCTGTTTTTT	TRBD2	-	TRBV27	TRBJ2-2
CASRLVSTTGELFF	TGCGCCAGCAGGCTTGTGAGTACTACCGGGGAGCTGTTTTTT	-	-	TRBV5-1	TRBJ2-2
CASSPPRTGGRDTQYF	TGTGCCAGCAGTCCACCAAGGACAGGGGGTCGAGATACGCAGTATTTT	TRBD1	-	TRBV28	TRBJ2-3
CASSSTSGVYNEQFF	TGTGCCAGCAGCTCTACTAGCGGGGTCTACAATGAGCAGTTCTTC	TRBD2	-	TRBV5-6	TRBJ2-1
CASSPRDSSSGQFF	TGTGCCAGCTCCCCCCGGGACAGCTCCTCAGGGCAGTTCTTC	TRBD1	-	TRBV18	TRBJ2-1
CASSPAYPGGAYGYTF	TGTGCCAGCAGCCCGGCTTACCCCGGTGGGGCCTATGGCTACACCTTC	-	-	TRBV7-8	TRBJ1-2
CASSYGGTHSGNTIYF	TGTGCCAGCAGTTACGGGGGGACCCACTCTGGAAACACCATATATTTT	-	-	TRBV6-5	TRBJ1-3
CASSGQEGYGYTF	TGTGCCAGCTCTGGACAGGAGGGCTATGGCTACACCTTC	TRBD1	-	TRBV18	TRBJ1-2
CASSLDLAGPYEQYF	TGTGCCAGCAGCTTAGATCTAGCGGGGCCCTACGAGCAGTACTTC	TRBD2	-	TRBV7-7	TRBJ2-7
CASSSSLARAQYF	TGTGCCAGCAGCTCCTCACTAGCGCGGGCGCAGTATTTT	TRBD2	few	TRBV5-4	TRBJ2-3
CASSLGAVGSTEAFF	TGCGCCAGCAGCTTGGGGGCAGTTGGGAGCACTGAAGCTTTCTTT	-	-	TRBV5-1	TRBJ1-1
CASSPSEGKLFF	TGTGCCAGCAGCCCTTCGGAGGGAAAACTGTTTTTT	-	-	TRBV27	TRBJ1-4
CASSPGDLWPDTQYF	TGTGCCAGTAGCCCAGGGGACCTGTGGCCAGATACGCAGTATTTT	-	-	TRBV19	TRBJ2-3
CASSDSTGGEPQHF	TGTGCCAGCAGTGACTCCACAGGGGGCGAGCCCCAGCATTTT	TRBD1	-	TRBV6-4	TRBJ1-5
CASSVSGSYNEQFF	TGCGCCAGCAGCGTTAGCGGATCCTACAATGAGCAGTTCTTC	-	-	TRBV5-1	TRBJ2-1
CASSSRLAGGSGELFF	TGTGCCAGCAGTTCCCGACTAGCGGGAGGATCCGGGGAGCTGTTTTTT	TRBD2	-	TRBV6-6	TRBJ2-2
CASSLLGTGGTAFF	TGTGCCAGCAGCTTATTAGGGACAGGGGGCACAGCTTTCTTT	TRBD1	-	TRBV7-9	TRBJ1-1
CASSRIVDSKAFF	TGTGCCAGCAGTCGAATAGTGGACAGCAAAGCTTTCTTT	-	-	TRBV3-1/TRBV3-2	TRBJ1-1
CASSSLDSNIQYF	TGTGCCAGCAGCTCCCTGGACAGCAACATTCAGTACTTC	-	-	TRBV5-5	TRBJ2-4
CASSLGGGANTEAFF	TGTGCCAGCAGCTTGGGTGGGGGCGCCAACACTGAAGCTTTCTTT	-	-	TRBV5-4	TRBJ1-1
CAWSVPTGGRNTIYF	TGTGCCTGGAGTGTACCTACAGGGGGCCGAAACACCATATATTTT	TRBD1	-	TRBV30	TRBJ1-3
CASSGGGGYEQYF	TGTGCCAGCAGCGGAGGGGGCGGCTACGAGCAGTACTTC	-	-	TRBV7-2	TRBJ2-7
CAAQGEDTAGEQYF	TGTGCCGCGCAGGGCGAGGACACCGCCGGCGAGCAGTACTTC	-	-	TRBV5-4	TRBJ2-7
CASSLGQGYRQPQHF	TGTGCCAGCAGCCTGGGGCAGGGCTACAGGCAGCCCCAGCATTTT	-	-	TRBV28	TRBJ1-5